This passage covers 28 T cell receptor beta chains from one sample sequenced in a study of T cell repertoires in cytomegalovirus infection. TCRdb analysed the reads with MiXCR anew, one entry per CDR3 protein. The sample has approximately 500,000 distinct CDR3 sequences, 10% to 12% seen once. Sequenced material: PBMCs. The source of these receptors is a human donor in good health (CMV status not recorded). Some clones in this sample may be carry-over from other donors' samples.

The chain uses TRBV15 and TRBJ2-1; TRBD2 matches 11 bases. The V gene's germline CDR1 is LNHNV and CDR2 YYDKDF (reference sequence). V shed 6 bases, J shed 6 bases, and the junction held 10 bases outside the gene matches. The CDR3 is made up of 16 amino acids. The CDR3 DNA follows: TGTGCCACCAGTCCGGAGCGCCTAGCGGGAGGCAATGAGCAGTTCTTC. This translates into CATSPERLAGGNEQFF.

This clonotype was seen repeatedly, ten times or more. The rearrangement links TRBV7-6 to TRBJ1-5, with D possibly matching TRBD1 (5 bases). The germline gives CDR1 SGHVS, CDR2 FNYEAQ. V lost 1 base and J lost 0, with 13 bases in between. CDR3 length: 17 amino acids. The CDR3 loop reads CASSLEARVNSNQPQHF. The DNA of the CDR3 is TGTGCCAGCAGCTTAGAGGCCAGGGTAAATAGCAATCAGCCCCAGCATTTT.

This clonotype was seen repeatedly, ten times or more. V usage is TRBV25-1 and J usage is TRBJ1-2; 12 positions match TRBD1. Germline V lookup: CDR1 MGHDK, CDR2 SYGVNS. This CDR3 region has 14 residues. With 6 bases clipped from V and 8 bases from J, the junction kept 7 bases outside the gene matches. For the CDR3, the DNA is TGTGCCAGCAGCGACCGGGACAGGGGGCACGGCTACACCTTC. Amino acids: CASSDRDRGHGYTF.

This clonotype was recorded at least ten times. V is TRBV28 and J is TRBJ2-7; 7 nucleotides agree with TRBD2. Per the germline V gene, CDR1 is MDHEN and CDR2 is SYDVKM. The CDR3 is 14 residues long. V shed 6 bases and J 4 bases; nucleotides not matched to a gene: 9. CDR3 protein: CASSSGGSLYEQYF. The DNA for the CDR3 is TGTGCCAGCAGCTCCGGCGGGAGTTTGTACGAGCAGTACTTC.

The J gene is TRBJ2-7, the V gene TRBV28; 10 nucleotides agree with TRBD2. With 3 bases clipped from V and 0 bases from J, the junction kept 8 bases outside the gene matches. Germline loops: CDR1 MDHEN, CDR2 SYDVKM. CDR3 length equals 17 residues. CDR3 sequence reads: CASSFIGLAESSYEQYF. The CDR3 DNA reads TGTGCCAGCAGTTTCATAGGACTAGCGGAGAGCTCCTACGAGCAGTACTTC.

This clonotype has ten or more counts. The CDR3 region has the DNA TGTGCCAGCACTTTGGGGCGGGGGAGCTCCTACAATGAGCAGTTCTTC. It translates to CASTLGRGSSYNEQFF. This sequence joins TRBV12-3 or TRBV12-4 and TRBJ2-1; 7 bases agree with TRBD2. The CDR3 has 16 amino acids. Losses at the gene ends were 7 bases for V and 0 bases for J; bases not matched to a gene: 9.

This clonotype was recorded a few times. This chain joins TRBV7-8 and TRBJ2-7; a possible D gene is TRBD2 (6 bases). This CDR3 has 15 residues. Germline CDR1 and CDR2: SGHVS and FQNEAQ. Trimming removed 2 bases at V and 7 bases at J, with 18 bases between. CDR3 residues: CASSLWTEGSTEQYF. The CDR3 bases are TGTGCCAGCAGCTTATGGACGGAGGGTTCGACGGAGCAGTACTTC.

The chain couples TRBV14 to TRBJ1-2; no clear D. Germline V gene lookup returns CDR1 SGHDN and CDR2 FVKESK. Between the trimmed V and J ends, which lost 4 bases and 8 bases, there was a span of 17 bases. This CDR3 has 14 residues. CDR3 nucleotides: TGTGCCAGCAGCCCGAAGAAAGGCGGGGAGGGCTACACCTTC. Its protein is CASSPKKGGEGYTF.

This clonotype was seen many times. The chain joins TRBV10-3 to TRBJ2-5; D unresolved. The length of the CDR3 is 14 residues. The V and J ends lost 1 base and 2 bases respectively, with 8 bases between them. Germline V lookup: CDR1 ENHRY, CDR2 SYGVKD. CDR3 in DNA: TGTGCCATCAGTGAGTTAGGACCTCAAGAGACCCAGTACTTC. This sequence encodes CAISELGPQETQYF.

This clonotype has at least ten counts. The chain couples TRBV12-3 or TRBV12-4 to TRBJ1-4; 7 bases are a match to TRBD1. This CDR3 region has 15 residues. J was trimmed by 3 bases and V by 1 base; bases with no gene match: 2. The CDR3: CASSLGGQSNEKLFF. CDR3 nucleotide sequence: TGTGCCAGCAGTTTAGGGGGACAGTCTAATGAAAAACTGTTTTTT.

This clonotype was counted ten times or more. The CDR3 DNA is TGTGCCAGCACCTTCGACAGCGACGAGCAGTACTTC. Amino acids: CASTFDSDEQYF. The gene calls are TRBV28 and TRBJ2-7; weak D call: TRBD1 (5 bases). The germline V gene has CDR1 MDHEN and CDR2 SYDVKM. The CDR3 covers 12 residues. Trimming removed 7 bases at V and 5 bases at J, with 12 bases between.

This clonotype was detected ten times or more. The rearrangement uses TRBV7-3 and TRBJ1-1; possible D gene TRBD1, 5 bases. CDR1 and CDR2 (germline): SGHTA, FQGTGA. The V and J ends lost 5 bases and 0 bases respectively, with 10 bases between them. The CDR3 consists of 14 residues. This CDR3 is CASSTGLMNTEAFF. Here the CDR3 DNA reads TGTGCCAGCAGCACAGGACTGATGAACACTGAAGCTTTCTTT.

This rearrangement joins TRBV6-1 to TRBJ2-1; D ambiguous. V lost 4 bases and J 4 bases, leaving 8 bases between the germline ends. This CDR3 has 13 residues. CDR1 MNHNS and CDR2 SASEGT come from the germline V gene. The CDR3 loop is CASSAATYNEQFF. Here the CDR3 DNA reads TGTGCCAGCAGTGCCGCGACGTACAATGAGCAGTTCTTC.

The chain recombines TRBV20-1 with TRBJ1-2; TRBD1 might be the D (5 bases). The CDR3 spans 11 residues. Per germline, CDR1 DFQATT and CDR2 SNEGSKA (reference sequence). V lost 6 bases to trimming and J lost 4 bases, with 9 bases between them. CDR3 loop: CSAPGLYGYTF. The CDR3 DNA sequence: TGCAGTGCGCCGGGGCTCTATGGCTACACCTTC.

The chain carries TRBV6-1 and TRBJ1-1; D uncertain. Trimming cost V 6 bases and J 7 bases, with 18 bases left between them. The CDR3 is made up of 14 amino acids. Germline V gene sequence: CDR1 MNHNS, CDR2 SASEGT. Here the CDR3 reads CASSAPAGAGEAFF. The CDR3 coding sequence is TGTGCCAGCAGCGCTCCTGCCGGCGCGGGTGAAGCTTTCTTT.

This clonotype was observed many times. The chain joins TRBV29-1 to TRBJ2-7; TRBD1 might be the D (6 bases). This CDR3 has 15 amino acids. Trimming pared 4 bases from V and 0 bases from J, leaving 16 bases between. Germline loops: CDR1 SQVTM, CDR2 ANQGSEA. The CDR3 nucleotides read TGCAGCGTTGGGGACACGGGGCTTAGCTCCTACGAGCAGTACTTC. This codes for CSVGDTGLSSYEQYF.

The rearrangement uses TRBV20-1 and TRBJ2-2; tentative D call: TRBD2 (7 bases). Germline CDR1 is DFQATT and CDR2 is SNEGSKA (reference sequence). The CDR3 loop spans 16 amino acids. Trimming removed 5 bases at V and 3 bases at J, with 19 bases between. The chain's CDR3 is CSAPRRGRFDTGELFF. The DNA of the CDR3 is TGCAGTGCTCCTAGGCGGGGGCGATTCGACACCGGGGAGCTGTTTTTT.

This clonotype was observed a few times. This chain links TRBV5-6 with TRBJ1-1; weak D call: TRBD1 (6 bases). Deletions cut 2 bases from V and 4 bases from J, with 12 bases between. The CDR3 is 14 residues long. The germline V gene encodes CDR1 SGHDT and CDR2 YYEEEE. Written as DNA, the CDR3 is TGTGCCAGCAGCTTCTTCAGGGGCGGCACTGAAGCTTTCTTT. It encodes CASSFFRGGTEAFF.

This clonotype was seen at least ten times. The chain is built from TRBV7-3 and TRBJ2-5, with D perhaps matching TRBD1 or TRBD2 (5 bases each). V was cut by 4 bases and J by 4 bases, with 16 bases left in between. The length of the CDR3 is 15 residues. Germline-derived CDR1 and CDR2 are SGHTA and FQGTGA. The CDR3 DNA reads TGTGCCAGCAGCTACGCCCCCGGGACCGGAGAGACCCAGTACTTC. Translation: CASSYAPGTGETQYF.

In its sample, this clonotype was seen many times. V gene TRBV7-2 combines with J gene TRBJ1-1; D call uncertain. Trimming removed 2 bases from V and 3 bases from J, with 10 bases in between. The CDR3 length is 14 residues. The germline V gene has CDR1 SGHTA and CDR2 FQGNSA. The CDR3 is CASSLQVGDTEAFF. The DNA for the CDR3 is TGTGCCAGCAGCTTACAAGTTGGGGACACTGAAGCTTTCTTT.

This clonotype appeared many times. The rearrangement uses TRBV7-2 and TRBJ2-7; D gene uncertain. Deletions cut 1 base from V and 2 bases from J, with 9 bases between. CDR1 and CDR2 (germline): SGHTA, FQGNSA. The CDR3 runs 14 residues. The CDR3, as DNA: TGTGCCAGCAGCTTAGGAAGCCTAGCCTACGAGCAGTACTTC. Translated: CASSLGSLAYEQYF.

This clonotype was observed many times. The chain has TRBV10-3 and TRBJ2-2; D uncertain. The CDR3 extends over 14 amino acids. Trimming stripped 3 bases from V and 4 bases from J, with 9 bases between. The V gene's germline CDR1 is ENHRY and CDR2 SYGVKD. The CDR3 DNA sequence: TGTGCCATCAGTGACTCTCGCGGCACCGGGGAGCTGTTTTTT. Protein sequence: CAISDSRGTGELFF.

Note on this clonotype: Possible read error: a much larger clone is one base away. CDR3 loop: CASSYPRLGSSYEQYF. CDR3 coding DNA: TGTGCCAGCAGTTACCCCCGACTGGGGAGCTCCTACGAGCAGTACTTC. This chain joins TRBV12-3 or TRBV12-4 and TRBJ2-7; perhaps TRBD2 as D (5 bases). V was trimmed by 4 bases and J by 0 bases, leaving 16 bases between them. This CDR3 has 16 amino acids.

In its sample, this clonotype was seen a few times. The V gene is TRBV2, the J gene TRBJ2-2; 11 bases are shared with TRBD2. Germline CDR1 is SNHLY and CDR2 is FYNNEI. This CDR3 has 16 amino acids. With 4 bases clipped from V and 6 bases from J, the junction kept 7 bases outside the gene matches. CDR3 sequence: CASSVSSGRLAGELFF. Written as DNA, the CDR3 is TGTGCCAGCAGTGTATCTAGCGGGAGGCTAGCCGGGGAGCTGTTTTTT.

The V and J genes are TRBV27 and TRBJ1-4, with 9 bases fitting TRBD1. Germline V gives CDR1 MNHEY, CDR2 SMNVEV (reference sequence). The CDR3 length is 18 residues. Trimming cost V 6 bases and J 0 bases; bases outside gene matches: 11. Written as DNA, the CDR3 is TGTGCCAGCAGCCCGACAGGGGGTAAAATTGCAACTAATGAAAAACTGTTTTTT. This sequence encodes CASSPTGGKIATNEKLFF.

This clonotype was picked up a small number of times. This chain links TRBV28 with TRBJ2-7; TRBD2 agrees at 7 bases. This CDR3 has 14 residues. Germline CDR1 reads MDHEN; CDR2 reads SYDVKM. V was clipped by 8 bases and J by 2 bases; unmatched bases: 9. The CDR3 DNA reads TGTGCCAGCGCGACTAGCTCACTAACCTACGAGCAGTACTTC. It specifies CASATSSLTYEQYF.

This clonotype was seen many times. The J gene is TRBJ1-4, the V gene TRBV6-1, with D possibly TRBD1 on 5 matching bases. Germline CDR1 reads MNHNS; CDR2 reads SASEGT. With 5 bases removed from V and 7 bases from J, the gap between germline ends came to 17 bases. CDR3 size: 15 residues. CDR3 sequence (DNA): TGTGCCAGCAGTATTGGGACCATAGCTGGTGAAAAACTGTTTTTT. This sequence encodes CASSIGTIAGEKLFF.

The chain couples TRBV2 to TRBJ1-2; 8 nucleotides agree with TRBD1. V shed 4 bases, J shed 7 bases, and the junction held 8 bases outside the gene matches. The length of the CDR3 is 14 residues. CDR1 is SNHLY and CDR2 is FYNNEI in the germline V gene. CDR3 sequence: CASSAGTGPAGYTF. The CDR3, as DNA: TGTGCCAGCAGTGCGGGGACAGGACCCGCTGGCTACACCTTC.